This T cell receptor (beta chain) was found in a study of vaccination and CD4 T cells after COVID-19. Study information: As control conditions, cultures were given either a CEFX pool serving as positive control, an HIV-1 Nef pool, or no peptide at all. General study findings and limits: The rise in median SARS-CoV-2-reactive clonotypes, from approximately 21 to 40, was not significant.

As for treatment: approximately nine-day PBMC culture with coronavirus spike peptide pools or control peptides (ViraFEST assay). ViraFEST used peptide pools to expand antigen-specific T cells before TCR sequencing. Cultured CD4+ T cell DNA was sequenced using the Oncomine TCR Beta short-read assay. Scientists extracted genomic DNA from CD4+ T cells grown in culture. TCRdb processed the PCR reads anew with MiXCR; each CDR3 protein has one entry. The profile shows about 23,000 distinct CDR3 sequences, roughly 44% of them singletons. V gave up 0 bases and J gave up 2 bases, with 13 bases separating them. The CDR3 covers 16 residues. CDR1 SGHKS and CDR2 YYEKEE come from the germline V gene (reference sequence). Remarks on this clonotype: The antigen remains undetermined.

The sample consisted of CD4+ T cells from blood, cultured in vitro, taken before SARS-CoV-2 vaccination. The chain has TRBV5-5 and TRBJ2-3; tentative D call: TRBD1 (5 bases). This sequence was found in a human donor who received a COVID-19 vaccine. The CDR3 sequence is CASSLGLRQTTDTQYF. The CDR3 DNA reads TGTGCCAGCAGCTTGGGCTTGAGACAGACCACAGATACGCAGTATTTT. The full variable domain, completed using reference TRBV5-5 and TRBJ2-3, is DAGVTQSPTHLIKTRGQQVTLRCSPISGHKSVSWYQQVLGQGPQFIFQYYEKEERGRGNFPDRFSARQFPNYSSELNVNALLLGDSALYLCASSLGLRQTTDTQYFGPGTRLTVL.